The present entry profiles one T cell receptor (beta chain) with its context. Categorization into cohorts depended on clinical history that participants reported. The data are from a study of blood T cell repertoires in COVID-19. Overall study: From T cells, B-cell-depleted T cells, or PBMCs came the material, which was cDNA or gDNA.

The CDR3 has 15 residues. Germline V gene data show CDR1 as SGHRS and CDR2 as YFSETQ. The V end was cut by 0 bases, the J end by 8 bases, with 12 bases between. As handled by the study authors: Cell counts per sample came from amplifying reference gene primers. The table came from immunoSEQ multiplex PCR; TCRdb's copy has only in-frame clones and leaves some out. The V and J calls and clone size are taken from that table; D and trimming were inferred from the DNA. Of about 200,000 clones listed, just under 90% are singletons. The chain has TRBV5-1 and TRBJ1-6, with D maybe TRBD1 (5 bases). The TCR originated in a woman in her twenties or thirties with acute COVID-19. Sequencing was done on a sample of PBMCs or T cells enriched from blood (not recorded which). The CDR3 protein is CASSLEQGWDSPLHF. CDR3 coding DNA: TGCGCCAGCAGCTTGGAGCAGGGTTGGGATTCACCCCTCCACTTT. The whole variable domain, remainder taken from reference TRBV5-1 and TRBJ1-6, is KAGVTQTPRYLIKTRGQQVTLSCSPISGHRSVSWYQQTPGQGLQFLFEYFSETQRNKGNFPGRFSGRQFSNSRSEMNVSTLELGDSALYLCASSLEQGWDSPLHFGNGTRLTVT.